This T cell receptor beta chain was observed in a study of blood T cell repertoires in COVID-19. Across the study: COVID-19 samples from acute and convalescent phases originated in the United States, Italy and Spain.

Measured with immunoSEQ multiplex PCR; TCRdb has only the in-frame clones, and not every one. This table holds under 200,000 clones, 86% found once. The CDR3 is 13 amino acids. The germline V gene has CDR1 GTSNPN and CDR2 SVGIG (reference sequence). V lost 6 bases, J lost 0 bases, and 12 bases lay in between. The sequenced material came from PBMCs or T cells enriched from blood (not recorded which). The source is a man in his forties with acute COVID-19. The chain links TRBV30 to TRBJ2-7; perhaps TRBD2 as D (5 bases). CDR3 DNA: TGTGCCTGCAGGACTGCTCTCTCCTACGAGCAGTACTTC. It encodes CACRTALSYEQYF.